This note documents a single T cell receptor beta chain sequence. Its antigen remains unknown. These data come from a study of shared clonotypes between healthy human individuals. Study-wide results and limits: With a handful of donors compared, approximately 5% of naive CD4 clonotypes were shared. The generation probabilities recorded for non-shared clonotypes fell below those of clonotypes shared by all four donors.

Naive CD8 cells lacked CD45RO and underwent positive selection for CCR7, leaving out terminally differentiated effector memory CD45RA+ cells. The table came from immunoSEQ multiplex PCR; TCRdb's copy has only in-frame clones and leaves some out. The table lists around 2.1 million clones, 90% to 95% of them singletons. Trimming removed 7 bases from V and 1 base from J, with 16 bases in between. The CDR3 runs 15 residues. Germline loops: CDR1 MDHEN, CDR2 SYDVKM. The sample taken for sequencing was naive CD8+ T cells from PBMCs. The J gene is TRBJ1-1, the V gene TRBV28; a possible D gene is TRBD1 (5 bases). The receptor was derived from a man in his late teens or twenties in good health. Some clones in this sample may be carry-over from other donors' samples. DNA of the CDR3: TGTGCCAGCACCTCTTGGGGGGAGAGGAACACTGAAGCTTTCTTT. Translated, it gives CASTSWGERNTEAFF.